Listed below are T cell receptor beta chains from one sample, sequenced in a study of shared clonotypes between healthy human individuals. The table came from immunoSEQ multiplex PCR; TCRdb's copy has only in-frame clones and leaves some out. The profile shows some 1 million clones, around 75% of them singletons. The sequenced sample consisted of memory CD4+ T cells sorted from blood. The receptor set was obtained from a man aged 18 to 30 in good health. Each CDR3 is given with its conserved first and last residue. A D gene is named only where the DNA matches it firmly. Rows give clone size only sometimes, using once, few, many, or a class for an expanded clone.

d_gene	abundance	len	v_gene	j_gene	CDR3nt	CDR3aa
TRBD1	few	14	TRBV5-1	TRBJ2-5	TGCGCCAGCAGCCGGACAGGGGTAAAAGAGACCCAGTACTTC	CASSRTGVKETQYF
.	.	14	TRBV27	TRBJ1-1	TGTGCCAGCAGTTGGGCAGGGTTACCTTCTGAAGCTTTCTTT	CASSWAGLPSEAFF
TRBD1	.	12	TRBV6-5	TRBJ2-3	TGTGCCAGCAGCCCCCGACAGGGTATCCAGTATTTT	CASSPRQGIQYF
.	.	11	TRBV6-1	TRBJ2-6	TGTGCCGTCTCTGGGGCCAACGTCCTGACTTTC	CAVSGANVLTF
TRBD1	.	16	TRBV5-1	TRBJ2-2	TGCGCCAGCAGCTTACGAACAGGGGGCGCGACCGGGGAGCTGTTTTTT	CASSLRTGGATGELFF
.	.	13	TRBV5-1	TRBJ1-5	TGCGCCAGCAGCTTGGGTACGGATCAGCCCCAGCATTTT	CASSLGTDQPQHF
.	.	14	TRBV2	TRBJ2-3	TGTGCCACTTCGGGACTTGGTATACGAGATACGCAGTATTTT	CATSGLGIRDTQYF
.	.	14	TRBV5-6	TRBJ2-2	TGTGCCAGCAGCCTAGGGACATCAACCGGGGAGCTGTTTTTT	CASSLGTSTGELFF
.	.	15	TRBV7-9	TRBJ2-2	TGTGCCAGCAGCTTACGCGGGGCCTTCAATTCGGAGCTGTTTTTT	CASSLRGAFNSELFF
TRBD1	.	14	TRBV19	TRBJ1-2	TGTGCCAGTAGTCCCGGGACAGGGCTCTATGGCTACACCTTC	CASSPGTGLYGYTF
TRBD1	.	15	TRBV5-4	TRBJ2-2	TGTGCCAGCAGTTTATGGAACAGGGGGCTCGGGGAGCTGTTTTTT	CASSLWNRGLGELFF
TRBD1	.	14	TRBV18	TRBJ2-7	TGTGCCAGCTCACCACCGGGACAGAACTACGAGCAGTACTTC	CASSPPGQNYEQYF
.	.	11	TRBV7-2	TRBJ1-4	TGTGCCAGCAGCTTACGAGAAAAACTGTTTTTT	CASSLREKLFF
.	.	15	TRBV28	TRBJ1-1	TGTGCCAGCAGTTTAGATCCGGGGTCGAGGAATGAAGCTTTCTTT	CASSLDPGSRNEAFF
TRBD2	few	17	TRBV19	TRBJ2-1	TGTGCCAGTAGTACCCTTCTAGCGGGAGGGAATTCCAATGAGCAGTTCTTC	CASSTLLAGGNSNEQFF
.	once	15	TRBV5-1	TRBJ2-2	TGCGCCAGCAGCTTGGGACAGCTTCCCACCGGGGAGCTGTTTTTT	CASSLGQLPTGELFF
.	.	14	TRBV30	TRBJ1-3	TGTGCCTGGAGTGTAGGGAGCTCTGGAAACACCATATATTTT	CAWSVGSSGNTIYF